These T cell receptor beta chains were read from a single sample in a study of T and B cells in COVID-19 patients. One entry per CDR3 protein, called by TCRdb with MiXCR from the multiplex PCR reads. The sample has 6,000 to 9,000 distinct CDR3 sequences; 26% are singletons. The specimen sequenced was blood. The source of these receptors is a human donor with active COVID-19. Each CDR3 is given with its conserved first and last residue. D genes are given only for firm matches. The size entry is marked missing in some rows and otherwise reads once, few, many or a size class.

d_gene | abundance | j_gene | v_gene | CDR3aa | CDR3nt
- | medium-sized | TRBJ2-1 | TRBV29-1 | CSGGEAGGGEQFF | TGCAGCGGGGGGGAGGCTGGAGGCGGTGAGCAGTTCTTC
- | medium-sized | TRBJ2-7 | TRBV6-6 | CASTDLDEQYF | TGTGCCAGCACTGACCTTGACGAGCAGTACTTC
- | once | TRBJ2-1 | TRBV19 | CASSTQGLDEQFF | TGTGCCAGTAGTACTCAGGGCCTCGATGAGCAGTTCTTC
- | few | TRBJ1-2 | TRBV27 | CASSLGLGSPYGYTF | TGTGCCAGCAGTTTAGGTTTAGGCTCGCCCTATGGCTACACCTTC
TRBD2 | medium-sized | TRBJ2-1 | TRBV6-2/TRBV6-3 | CASSYSPPSGIYNEQFF | TGTGCCAGCAGTTACTCTCCCCCTAGCGGGATTTACAATGAGCAGTTCTTC
- | medium-sized | TRBJ1-2 | TRBV19 | CASSTTGTINYGYTF | TGTGCCAGTAGTACCACAGGGACCATTAACTATGGCTACACCTTC
TRBD2 | - | TRBJ2-7 | TRBV6-1 | CASRLLADISYEQYF | TGTGCCAGCAGACTCCTAGCGGATATCTCCTACGAGCAGTACTTC
- | medium-sized | TRBJ2-2 | TRBV6-5 | CASSYSWALHTGELFF | TGTGCCAGCAGTTACTCGTGGGCACTTCACACCGGGGAGCTGTTTTTT
- | few | TRBJ2-1 | TRBV7-9 | CASSGVRRSTAGYRGSNEQFF | TGTGCCAGCAGCGGGGTTCGGCGGTCCACGGCAGGTTATCGGGGCTCCAATGAGCAGTTCTTC
- | few | TRBJ2-3 | TRBV4-3 | CASSQDWSDTQYF | TGCGCCAGCAGCCAAGATTGGAGTGATACGCAGTATTTT
- | once | TRBJ2-7 | TRBV4-3 | CASSQGNSYEQYF | TGCGCCAGCAGCCAAGGAAACAGCTACGAGCAGTACTTC
TRBD2 | medium-sized | TRBJ2-2 | TRBV29-1 | CSVLRVLAGVGELFF | TGCAGCGTTCTCCGGGTCCTAGCGGGGGTCGGGGAGCTGTTTTTT
TRBD2 | once | TRBJ2-3 | TRBV19 | CASSMGASGDTQYF | TGTGCCAGTAGTATGGGGGCTAGCGGGGATACGCAGTATTTT
- | medium-sized | TRBJ1-4 | TRBV6-5 | CASSLREGEVKLFF | TGTGCCAGCAGTCTCCGGGAGGGGGAGGTAAAACTGTTTTTT
- | - | TRBJ2-1 | TRBV15 | CATSSPPGTSASYNEQFF | TGTGCCACCAGCAGCCCCCCCGGGACTTCCGCCTCCTACAATGAGCAGTTCTTC
- | large | TRBJ2-1 | TRBV27 | CASSAGYNEQFF | TGTGCCAGCAGTGCTGGATACAATGAGCAGTTCTTC
TRBD1 | many | TRBJ2-1 | TRBV27 | CASSLSRGTPNNEQFF | TGTGCCAGCAGTTTATCCAGGGGGACACCTAACAATGAGCAGTTCTTC
TRBD2 | many | TRBJ2-7 | TRBV4-2 | CASSDAAGRDEQYF | TGTGCCAGCAGCGACGCAGCGGGGCGGGACGAGCAGTACTTC
TRBD2 | - | TRBJ2-1 | TRBV12-3/TRBV12-4 | CASSFPLSGGHNEQFF | TGTGCCAGCAGTTTTCCTCTTAGCGGGGGTCACAATGAGCAGTTCTTC
- | few | TRBJ2-1 | TRBV5-1 | CASSPGGSSYNEQFF | TGCGCCAGCAGCCCCGGTGGTAGCTCCTACAATGAGCAGTTCTTC
- | few | TRBJ1-2 | TRBV6-1 | CASSEASRALGGYTF | TGTGCCAGCAGTGAAGCAAGCAGGGCCCTGGGGGGCTACACCTTC
TRBD2 | medium-sized | TRBJ2-2 | TRBV29-1 | CSVEDLRSGRNTGELFF | TGCAGCGTTGAAGATCTTAGAAGCGGGAGAAACACCGGGGAGCTGTTTTTT
- | few | TRBJ1-5 | TRBV5-6 | CASSLARAGSNQPQHF | TGTGCCAGCAGCTTGGCTCGGGCAGGGAGCAATCAGCCCCAGCATTTT
- | - | TRBJ2-5 | TRBV5-1 | CASSSGQETQYF | TGCGCCAGCAGCTCGGGACAAGAGACCCAGTACTTC
TRBD2 | medium-sized | TRBJ2-3 | TRBV19 | CASSILAGGRSSTDTQYF | TGTGCCAGTAGTATACTAGCGGGCGGACGTTCTAGCACAGATACGCAGTATTTT
- | few | TRBJ2-7 | TRBV6-2/TRBV6-3 | CASSYSKNEQYF | TGTGCCAGCAGTTACTCGAAGAACGAGCAGTACTTC
TRBD2 | - | TRBJ2-1 | TRBV7-3 | CASSFGGSNEQFF | TGTGCCAGCAGCTTCGGCGGGAGCAATGAGCAGTTCTTC
- | - | TRBJ2-1 | TRBV6-5 | CASSFQKGVRFNEQFF | TGTGCCAGCAGTTTCCAGAAAGGAGTGAGGTTCAATGAGCAGTTCTTC
- | - | TRBJ2-5 | TRBV7-9 | CASSLAGFSETQYF | TGTGCCAGCAGCTTAGCAGGGTTCTCGGAGACCCAGTACTTC
- | - | TRBJ2-2 | TRBV5-4 | CASSLRGSGELFF | TGTGCCAGCAGCTTGAGGGGGTCGGGGGAGCTGTTTTTT
- | medium-sized | TRBJ2-1 | TRBV27 | CASSLNTLRFNEQFF | TGTGCCAGCAGTTTGAATACATTAAGGTTCAATGAGCAGTTCTTC
TRBD2 | few | TRBJ2-7 | TRBV7-9 | CASSLRLASEQYF | TGTGCCAGCAGCTTACGACTAGCGAGTGAGCAGTACTTC
- | - | TRBJ1-6 | TRBV21-1 | CASSYPRGNSPLHF | TGTGCCAGCAGCTACCCAAGAGGCAATTCACCCCTCCACTTT
TRBD2 | - | TRBJ2-2 | TRBV12-3/TRBV12-4 | CASSLTSGYTGELFF | TGTGCCAGCAGTTTAACTAGCGGATACACCGGGGAGCTGTTTTTT
TRBD2 | - | TRBJ2-1 | TRBV7-2 | CASSLQRGGWNEQFF | TGTGCCAGCAGCTTGCAGCGGGGGGGCTGGAATGAGCAGTTCTTC
TRBD2 | - | TRBJ2-1 | TRBV6-5 | CAAGGGDEQFF | TGTGCAGCGGGGGGGGGAGATGAGCAGTTCTTC
TRBD2 | few | TRBJ2-7 | TRBV6-4 | CASSAAGTSAYEQYF | TGTGCCAGCAGCGCAGCCGGGACTAGCGCCTACGAGCAGTACTTC
- | medium-sized | TRBJ1-4 | TRBV19 | CASSITVWEKLFF | TGTGCCAGTAGTATAACCGTGTGGGAAAAACTGTTTTTT
TRBD2 | few | TRBJ2-1 | TRBV6-4 | CASSLNSGGAGNEQFF | TGTGCCAGCAGTCTAAATAGCGGGGGGGCCGGCAATGAGCAGTTCTTC
TRBD2 | - | TRBJ2-7 | TRBV6-6 | CASSLSWTSGRNEQYF | TGTGCCAGCAGTCTCTCCTGGACTAGCGGGAGAAACGAGCAGTACTTC
- | few | TRBJ2-1 | TRBV20-1 | CSAHSPEGSYNEQFF | TGCAGTGCTCATTCCCCAGAGGGCTCCTACAATGAGCAGTTCTTC
- | many | TRBJ2-1 | TRBV5-5 | CASSLGSGKVGNEQFF | TGTGCCAGCAGCTTGGGATCCGGAAAGGTCGGAAATGAGCAGTTCTTC
- | few | TRBJ1-5 | TRBV6-5 | CASSYPGVDSPNQPQHF | TGTGCCAGCAGTTACCCTGGAGTGGACAGCCCCAATCAGCCCCAGCATTTT
- | - | TRBJ1-1 | TRBV12-3/TRBV12-4 | CASSFAGTVLTDAFF | TGTGCCAGCAGTTTCGCAGGGACGGTCTTAACTGATGCTTTCTTT
- | medium-sized | TRBJ2-7 | TRBV29-1 | CSVEDLGHSYEQYF | TGCAGCGTTGAAGACTTGGGACACTCCTACGAGCAGTACTTC
- | few | TRBJ2-1 | TRBV4-3 | CASSQDGGARAYNEQFF | TGCGCCAGCAGCCAAGATGGGGGGGCAAGGGCCTACAATGAGCAGTTCTTC
TRBD2 | few | TRBJ2-5 | TRBV24-1 | CATSDRRTSGKETQYF | TGTGCCACCAGTGACAGAAGGACTAGCGGGAAAGAGACCCAGTACTTC
TRBD2 | - | TRBJ2-5 | TRBV7-9 | CASTPGLAGGQETQYF | TGTGCCAGCACCCCTGGACTAGCGGGAGGGCAAGAGACCCAGTACTTC
- | medium-sized | TRBJ2-7 | TRBV12-3/TRBV12-4 | CASSYHLFYEQYF | TGTGCCAGCAGTTATCATTTGTTCTACGAGCAGTACTTC
TRBD1 | - | TRBJ1-1 | TRBV6-1 | CASSRDRGGTEAFF | TGTGCCAGCAGTAGGGACAGGGGAGGCACTGAAGCTTTCTTT
TRBD2 | - | TRBJ2-5 | TRBV6-5 | CASGLAGLLETQYF | TGTGCCAGCGGACTAGCGGGGCTCCTGGAGACCCAGTACTTC
- | medium-sized | TRBJ1-5 | TRBV19 | CASSIAKGGQPQHF | TGTGCCAGTAGTATCGCCAAAGGGGGGCAGCCCCAGCATTTT
TRBD2 | - | TRBJ2-3 | TRBV5-1 | CASSLSNHLAVGSTDTQYF | TGCGCCAGCAGCTTGTCTAACCATCTAGCGGTAGGGAGCACAGATACGCAGTATTTT